This T cell receptor (beta chain) was profiled in a study of post-analysis software for immune sequencing data. Points from the study as a whole: There were about five TRBV segments more frequent in patients than controls, and TRBV5-6, TRBV5-1 and TRBV20-1 were among them.

TCR beta cDNA libraries included unique molecular identifiers. Each CDR3 protein is one row after TCRdb ran MiXCR on the PCR reads. The sample shows roughly 540,000 distinct CDR3 sequences, about a third of them seen only once. V was trimmed by 3 bases and J by 2 bases, leaving 10 bases between them. This CDR3 is 14 amino acids long. Germline V gene sequence: CDR1 SNHLY, CDR2 FYNNEI. This clonotype was counted once. What it binds is not known. The clonotype was recovered from a girl aged 2-17 years with multiple sclerosis. Sequenced material: blood. The rearrangement uses TRBV2 and TRBJ1-1; D possibly corresponds to TRBD1 (5 bases). The CDR3 is CASSDARGNTEAFF. The DNA for the CDR3 is TGTGCCAGCAGTGACGCAAGGGGCAACACTGAAGCTTTCTTT.